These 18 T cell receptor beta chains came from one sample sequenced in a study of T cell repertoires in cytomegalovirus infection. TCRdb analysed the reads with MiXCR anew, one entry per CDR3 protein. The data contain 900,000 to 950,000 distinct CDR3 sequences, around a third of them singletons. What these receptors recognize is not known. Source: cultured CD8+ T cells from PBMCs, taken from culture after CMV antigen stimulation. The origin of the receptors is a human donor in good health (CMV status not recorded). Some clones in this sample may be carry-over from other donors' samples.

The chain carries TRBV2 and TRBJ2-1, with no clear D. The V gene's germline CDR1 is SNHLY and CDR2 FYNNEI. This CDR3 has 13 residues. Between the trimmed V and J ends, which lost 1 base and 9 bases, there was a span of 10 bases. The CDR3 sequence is CASSEGAESEQFF. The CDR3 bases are TGTGCCAGCAGTGAAGGGGCGGAAAGTGAGCAGTTCTTC.

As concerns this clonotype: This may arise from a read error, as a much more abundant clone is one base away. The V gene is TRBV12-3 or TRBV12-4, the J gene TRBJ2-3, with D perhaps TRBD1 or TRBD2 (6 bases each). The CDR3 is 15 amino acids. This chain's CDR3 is CVSSLGGRFTDTQYF. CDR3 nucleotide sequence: TGTGTCAGCAGTTTAGGGGGGAGATTCACAGATACGCAGTATTTT.

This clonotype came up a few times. The DNA of the CDR3 is TGCGCCAGCAGCTTGTTGGGGTTCAATGAGCAGTTCTTC. Its protein is CASSLLGFNEQFF. The chain joins TRBV5-1 to TRBJ2-1; D is unclear. In germline, CDR1 is SGHRS, CDR2 YFSETQ. The ends were cut back, 1 base at V and 6 bases at J, with 8 bases in the middle. The CDR3 consists of 13 residues.

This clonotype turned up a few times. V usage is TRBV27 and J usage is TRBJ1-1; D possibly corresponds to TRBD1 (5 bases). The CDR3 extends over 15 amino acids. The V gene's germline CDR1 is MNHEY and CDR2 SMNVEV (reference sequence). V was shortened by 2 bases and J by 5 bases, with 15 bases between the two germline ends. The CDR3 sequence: CASSLRWGVRTEAFF. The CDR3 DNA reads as TGTGCCAGCAGTTTACGGTGGGGCGTAAGGACTGAAGCTTTCTTT.

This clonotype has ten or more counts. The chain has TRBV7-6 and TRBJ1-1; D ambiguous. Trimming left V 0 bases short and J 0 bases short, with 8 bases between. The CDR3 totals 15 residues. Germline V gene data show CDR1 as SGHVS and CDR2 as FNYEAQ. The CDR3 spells CASSLASGMNTEAFF. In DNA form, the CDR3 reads TGTGCCAGCAGCTTAGCGTCGGGAATGAACACTGAAGCTTTCTTT. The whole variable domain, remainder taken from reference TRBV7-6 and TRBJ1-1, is GAGVSQSPRYKVTKRGQDVALRCDPISGHVSLYWYRQALGQGPEFLTYFNYEAQQDKSGLPNDRFSAERPEGSISTLTIQRTEQRDSAMYRCASSLASGMNTEAFFGQGTRLTVV.

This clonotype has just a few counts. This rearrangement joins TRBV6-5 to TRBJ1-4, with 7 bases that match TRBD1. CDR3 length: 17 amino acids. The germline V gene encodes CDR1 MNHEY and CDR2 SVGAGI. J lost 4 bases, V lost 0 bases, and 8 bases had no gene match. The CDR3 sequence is CASSYSTGTEINEKLFF. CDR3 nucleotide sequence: TGTGCCAGCAGTTACTCAACAGGGACAGAGATTAATGAAAAACTGTTTTTT.

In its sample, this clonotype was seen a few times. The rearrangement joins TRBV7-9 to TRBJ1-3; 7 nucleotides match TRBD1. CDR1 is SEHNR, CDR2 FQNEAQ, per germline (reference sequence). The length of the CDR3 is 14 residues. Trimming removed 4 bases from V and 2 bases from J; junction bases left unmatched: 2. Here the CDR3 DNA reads TGTGCCAGCAGCTCGCAGGGGGCTGGAAACACCATATATTTT. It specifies CASSSQGAGNTIYF. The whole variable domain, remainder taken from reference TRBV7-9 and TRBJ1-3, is DTGVSQNPRHKITKRGQNVTFRCDPISEHNRLYWYRQTLGQGPEFLTYFQNEAQLEKSRLLSDRFSAERPKGSFSTLEIQRTEQGDSAMYLCASSSQGAGNTIYFGEGSWLTVV.

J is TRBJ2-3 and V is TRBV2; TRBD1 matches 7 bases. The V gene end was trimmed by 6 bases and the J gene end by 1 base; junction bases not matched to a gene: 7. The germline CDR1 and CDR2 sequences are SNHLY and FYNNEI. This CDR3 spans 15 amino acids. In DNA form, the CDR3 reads TGTGCCAGCAGCCAGGGGGACAGAGGCACAGATACGCAGTATTTT. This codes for CASSQGDRGTDTQYF.

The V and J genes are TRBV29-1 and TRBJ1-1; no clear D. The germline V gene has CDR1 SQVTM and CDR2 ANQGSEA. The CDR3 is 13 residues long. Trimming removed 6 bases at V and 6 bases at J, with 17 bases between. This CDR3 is CSVALPAVPEAFF. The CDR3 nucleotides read TGCAGCGTAGCGTTGCCAGCCGTCCCTGAAGCTTTCTTT.

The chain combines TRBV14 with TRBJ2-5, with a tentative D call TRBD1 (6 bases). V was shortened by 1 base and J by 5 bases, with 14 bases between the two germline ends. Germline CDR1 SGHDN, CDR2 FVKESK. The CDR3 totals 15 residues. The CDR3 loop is CASSQVDSRWETQYF. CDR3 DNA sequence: TGTGCCAGCAGCCAAGTGGACAGTAGGTGGGAGACCCAGTACTTC.

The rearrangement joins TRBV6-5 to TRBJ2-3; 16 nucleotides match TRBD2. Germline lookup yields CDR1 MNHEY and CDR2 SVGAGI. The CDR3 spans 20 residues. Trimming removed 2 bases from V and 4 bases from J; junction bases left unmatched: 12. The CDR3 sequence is CASSYGEPGLAGGQADTQYF. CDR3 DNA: TGTGCCAGCAGTTACGGGGAACCGGGACTAGCGGGGGGGCAGGCAGATACGCAGTATTTT.

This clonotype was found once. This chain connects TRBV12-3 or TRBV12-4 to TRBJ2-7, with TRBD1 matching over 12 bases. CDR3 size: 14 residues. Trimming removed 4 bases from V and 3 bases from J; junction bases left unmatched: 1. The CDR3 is CASSWDRGHYEQYF. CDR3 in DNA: TGTGCCAGCAGTTGGGACAGGGGGCACTACGAGCAGTACTTC.

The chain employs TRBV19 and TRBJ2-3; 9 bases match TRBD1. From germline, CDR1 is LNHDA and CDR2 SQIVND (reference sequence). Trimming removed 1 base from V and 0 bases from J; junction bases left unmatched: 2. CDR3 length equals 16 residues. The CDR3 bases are TGTGCCAGTAGTATAGCAGGACAGGGGAGCACAGATACGCAGTATTTT. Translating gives CASSIAGQGSTDTQYF.

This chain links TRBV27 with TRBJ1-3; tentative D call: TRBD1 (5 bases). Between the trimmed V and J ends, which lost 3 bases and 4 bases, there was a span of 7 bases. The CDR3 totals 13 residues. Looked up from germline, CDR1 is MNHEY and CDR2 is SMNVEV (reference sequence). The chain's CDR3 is CASSLTVGNTIYF. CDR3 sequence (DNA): TGTGCCAGCAGTTTGACAGTGGGAAACACCATATATTTT.

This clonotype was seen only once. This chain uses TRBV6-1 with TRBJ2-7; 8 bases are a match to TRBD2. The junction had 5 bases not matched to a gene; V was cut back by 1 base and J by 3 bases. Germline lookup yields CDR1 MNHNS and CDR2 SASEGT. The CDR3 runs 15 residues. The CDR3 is CASSEEGGGLYEQYV. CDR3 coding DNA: TGTGCCAGCAGTGAAGAGGGCGGGGGGCTCTACGAGCAGTACGTC.

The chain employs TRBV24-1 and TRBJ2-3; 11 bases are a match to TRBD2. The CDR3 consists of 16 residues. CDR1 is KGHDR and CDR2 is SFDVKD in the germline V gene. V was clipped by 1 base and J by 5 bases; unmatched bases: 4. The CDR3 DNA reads TGTGCCACCAGTGATTTTCCTAGCGGGGGGATAGATACGCAGTATTTT. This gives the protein CATSDFPSGGIDTQYF.

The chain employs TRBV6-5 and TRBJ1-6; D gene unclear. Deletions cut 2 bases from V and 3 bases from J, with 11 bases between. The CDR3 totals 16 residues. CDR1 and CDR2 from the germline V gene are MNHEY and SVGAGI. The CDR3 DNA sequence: TGTGCCAGCAGTTACGGCCAGTCCCTCTATAATTCACCCCTCCACTTT. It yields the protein CASSYGQSLYNSPLHF.

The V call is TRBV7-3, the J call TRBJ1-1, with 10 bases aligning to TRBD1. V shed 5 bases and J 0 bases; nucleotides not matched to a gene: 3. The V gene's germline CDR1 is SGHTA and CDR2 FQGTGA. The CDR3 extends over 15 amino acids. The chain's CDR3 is CASSEGQGMNTEAFF. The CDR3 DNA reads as TGTGCCAGCAGCGAGGGACAGGGGATGAACACTGAAGCTTTCTTT.